These 25 T cell receptor beta chains share one sample of origin, sequenced in a study of regulatory T cells in long-lasting Graves disease. Time point: newly diagnosed GD, antithyroid drugs for less than 3 months. Isolated PBMC RNA provided the starting material for the TCR library. Library construction for TCR beta used iRepertoire HTBI primers and Arm-PCR of CDR3 regions. From the multiplex PCR reads, TCRdb called clonotypes with MiXCR, one entry per CDR3 protein. Among about 500,000 distinct CDR3 sequences listed, 12% were seen once. The data also belong to a second study, concerning T cells in Graves' hyperthyroidism and ophthalmopathy.

The sequencing here drew on peripheral blood mononuclear cells (PBMCs), taken at new diagnosis, from a patient treated with antithyroid drugs. The receptors stem from a woman aged 30 to 39 with Graves disease.

This clonotype was observed at least ten times. This sequence joins TRBV7-2 and TRBJ2-7, with TRBD1 identical over 10 bases. Trimming cost V 2 bases and J 2 bases; bases outside gene matches: 3. The germline V gene has CDR1 SGHTA and CDR2 FQGNSA. CDR3 length: 15 amino acids. The CDR3 DNA reads as TGTGCCAGCAGCTTAAGGGACAGGGGTGCCTACGAGCAGTACTTC. It encodes CASSLRDRGAYEQYF. The full variable domain, in which reference TRBV7-2 and TRBJ2-7 provide the parts outside the CDR3, is GAGVSQSPSNKVTEKGKDVELRCDPISGHTALYWYRQSLGQGLEFLIYFQGNSAPDKSGLPSDRFSAERTGGSVSTLTIQRTQQEDSAVYLCASSLRDRGAYEQYFGPGTRLTVT.

The chain joins TRBV15 to TRBJ2-2, with 8 positions matching TRBD2. In germline, CDR1 is LNHNV, CDR2 YYDKDF (reference sequence). This CDR3 is 23 amino acids long. Trimming at V came to 0 bases and at J to 1 base, leaving 22 bases not matched to a gene. CDR3 in DNA: TGTGCCACCAGCAGAGATACGCCTAGCGGGTCGGATACCTCCAAATTGAACACCGGGGAGCTGTTTTTT. Its protein is CATSRDTPSGSDTSKLNTGELFF.

This clonotype has a count of ten or more. The chain joins TRBV2 to TRBJ1-1, with D perhaps matching TRBD1 (5 bases). This CDR3 contains 18 residues. Trimming removed 7 bases at V and 1 base at J, with 25 bases between. The germline gives CDR1 SNHLY, CDR2 FYNNEI. As DNA, the CDR3 is TGTGCCAGCATCCCGCCGGTCGGGGCGCGGGTTGGGAACACTGAAGCTTTCTTT. Encoded protein: CASIPPVGARVGNTEAFF.

This clonotype has more than one count but fewer than ten. The genes are TRBV10-3 and TRBJ1-2; 11 bases line up with TRBD1. The germline V gene has CDR1 ENHRY and CDR2 SYGVKD. Trimming at V came to 4 bases and at J to 8 bases, leaving 9 bases not matched to a gene. CDR3 size: 15 residues. The CDR3 protein is CAISGTGTGGIGYTF. DNA of the CDR3: TGTGCCATCAGTGGGACCGGGACAGGGGGGATCGGCTACACCTTC.

Ten or more counts support this clonotype. The rearrangement uses TRBV6-2 or TRBV6-3 and TRBJ2-2; D uncertain. The CDR3 is 13 residues long. Looked up from germline, CDR1 is MNHEY and CDR2 is SVGEGT. Trimming took off 10 bases at V and 0 bases at J, with 9 bases between the two ends. CDR3 sequence (DNA): TGTGCCACCCTCTGGCCGAACACCGGGGAGCTGTTTTTT. Protein: CATLWPNTGELFF.

This clonotype has more than one count but fewer than ten. J is TRBJ1-4 and V is TRBV10-3; D is perhaps TRBD1 (5 bases). Per the germline V gene, CDR1 is ENHRY and CDR2 is SYGVKD. V dropped 5 bases and J dropped 4 bases, with 11 bases sitting between them. The length of the CDR3 is 14 residues. The CDR3 sequence: CAISSGTVNEKLFF. The CDR3 nucleotides are TGTGCCATCAGTTCCGGGACGGTTAATGAAAAACTGTTTTTT.

This clonotype was seen at least ten times. The chain uses TRBV2 and TRBJ2-3; TRBD1 aligns across 9 bases. The germline V gene has CDR1 SNHLY and CDR2 FYNNEI. The length of the CDR3 is 12 residues. V shed 9 bases and J 5 bases; nucleotides not matched to a gene: 3. The CDR3 sequence is CASRTGVDTQYF. CDR3 in DNA: TGTGCCAGTCGGACAGGGGTAGATACGCAGTATTTT.

This clonotype was detected many times. This chain joins TRBV6-1 and TRBJ1-5; D call uncertain. The CDR3 covers 13 residues. The germline V gene has CDR1 MNHNS and CDR2 SASEGT. Trimming cost V 4 bases and J 2 bases, with 6 bases left between them. DNA for the CDR3: TGTGCCAGCAGTGTACACGGCAATCAGCCCCAGCATTTT. As protein: CASSVHGNQPQHF.

This chain links TRBV29-1 with TRBJ1-1; D possibly corresponds to TRBD1 (5 bases). Germline values: CDR1 SQVTM, CDR2 ANQGSEA. Deletions cut 6 bases from V and 3 bases from J, with 11 bases between. The CDR3 length is 12 residues. CDR3 amino acids: CSVREGYTEAFF. DNA of the CDR3: TGCAGCGTCAGAGAGGGGTACACTGAAGCTTTCTTT.

This clonotype appeared a few times. The J gene is TRBJ2-7, the V gene TRBV10-3; TRBD2 aligns across 11 bases. Germline lookup yields CDR1 ENHRY and CDR2 SYGVKD. This CDR3 is 15 amino acids long. The junction had 7 bases not matched to a gene; V was cut back by 5 bases and J by 4 bases. In DNA form, the CDR3 reads TGTGCCATCAGTCCCGGGACTAGCGGAGTTTACGAGCAGTACTTC. Translating gives CAISPGTSGVYEQYF.

J is TRBJ2-7 and V is TRBV29-1, with TRBD2 matching 15 bases. Germline CDR1 SQVTM, CDR2 ANQGSEA. V lost 3 bases, J lost 7 bases, and 7 bases stayed unmatched. The CDR3 totals 15 residues. CDR3 nucleotide sequence: TGCAGCGTTGATGAGGGGACTAGCGGGAGGAAGGAGCAGTACTTC. Translated, it gives CSVDEGTSGRKEQYF.

This clonotype has ten or more counts. The chain carries TRBV5-5 and TRBJ2-1; 8 bases are a match to TRBD1. In germline, CDR1 is SGHKS, CDR2 YYEKEE (reference sequence). V dropped 5 bases and J dropped 5; count of bases not matched to a gene: 9. The length of the CDR3 is 15 residues. CDR3 bases: TGTGCCAGCAGTTACGGACAGGGTAAGGACAATGAGCAGTTCTTC. Protein sequence: CASSYGQGKDNEQFF.

The chain combines TRBV27 with TRBJ2-3; weak D call: TRBD1 (6 bases). Germline CDR1 is MNHEY and CDR2 is SMNVEV (reference sequence). CDR3 size: 17 residues. The V and J ends lost 3 bases and 4 bases respectively, with 20 bases between them. In DNA form, the CDR3 reads TGTGCCAGCAGTTTTCTTCGCACCACAGGGCTGCCAGATACGCAGTATTTT. It encodes CASSFLRTTGLPDTQYF.

This clonotype was seen only a few times. The chain uses TRBV24-1 and TRBJ2-7; D is undetermined. The CDR3 is made up of 13 amino acids. The germline V and J ends were trimmed by 3 bases and 5 bases, with 10 bases remaining between them. The V gene's germline CDR1 is KGHDR and CDR2 SFDVKD. CDR3 residues: CATSDGLLNEQYF. Written as DNA, the CDR3 is TGTGCCACCAGTGATGGGCTGCTGAACGAGCAGTACTTC.

This clonotype was counted only a few times. The V gene is TRBV15, the J gene TRBJ2-7; no clear D. This CDR3 has 14 residues. Per the germline V gene, CDR1 is LNHNV and CDR2 is YYDKDF (reference sequence). The ends were cut back, 6 bases at V and 0 bases at J, with 12 bases in the middle. The CDR3 loop is CATRRHSGSYEQYF. The DNA for the CDR3 is TGTGCCACCAGAAGACACTCGGGCTCCTACGAGCAGTACTTC.

This clonotype was seen repeatedly, ten times or more. The rearrangement links TRBV28 to TRBJ1-2; unclear D gene. V was pared by 4 bases and J by 5 bases, with 8 bases between. The length of the CDR3 is 12 residues. Germline CDR1 is MDHEN and CDR2 is SYDVKM. This CDR3 is CASSSPSYGYTF. In DNA form, the CDR3 reads TGTGCCAGCAGTTCCCCATCGTATGGCTACACCTTC.

This clonotype showed up many times. V and J are TRBV11-3 and TRBJ1-3, with D perhaps matching TRBD1 (5 bases). The CDR3 spans 12 residues. Germline lookup yields CDR1 SGHNT and CDR2 YENEEA. V shed 2 bases and J shed 7 bases, with 6 bases lying between them. CDR3 region: CASSLRGNTIYF. Here the CDR3 DNA reads TGTGCCAGCAGCTTACGGGGCAACACCATATATTTT.

This clonotype showed up many times. The genes are TRBV20-1 and TRBJ2-7; 11 positions match TRBD1. The V gene's germline CDR1 is DFQATT and CDR2 SNEGSKA (reference sequence). CDR3 size: 14 residues. Trimming took 5 bases from V and 6 from J; bases not matched to a gene: 9. CDR3 nucleotide sequence: TGCAGTGCTCTTTCGGGACAGGGGGGAGGCGAGCAGTACTTC. It encodes CSALSGQGGGEQYF.

This clonotype was seen a few times. The chain combines TRBV11-2 with TRBJ2-3; the D call may be TRBD1 or TRBD2 (5 bases each). This CDR3 contains 16 residues. CDR1 is SGHAT and CDR2 is FQNNGV in the germline V gene. Trimming cost V 4 bases and J 4 bases, with 18 bases left between them. CDR3 sequence (DNA): TGTGCCAGCAGCTCCGGGACCAGAGTAGCCGCAGATACGCAGTATTTT. Translating gives CASSSGTRVAADTQYF.

This chain joins TRBV7-2 and TRBJ1-2, with D perhaps matching TRBD1 (5 bases). CDR1 and CDR2 (germline): SGHTA, FQGNSA. The CDR3 spans 14 residues. Deletions cut 1 base from V and 3 bases from J, with 9 bases between. The CDR3 sequence is CASSLEGRYYGYTF. Written as DNA, the CDR3 is TGTGCCAGCAGCTTAGAGGGACGGTACTATGGCTACACCTTC.

This clonotype was seen at least ten times. This chain uses TRBV2 with TRBJ1-1; no definite D call. CDR3 length: 13 residues. Germline CDR1 SNHLY, CDR2 FYNNEI. V was shortened by 4 bases and J by 1 base, with 7 bases between the two germline ends. The DNA of the CDR3 is TGTGCCAGCAGTGTACTTCAGAACACTGAAGCTTTCTTT. It is translated as CASSVLQNTEAFF.

This clonotype has ten or more counts. V usage is TRBV24-1 and J usage is TRBJ2-3; possibly TRBD2 for D (6 bases). The V gene lost 3 bases and the J gene lost 5 bases, with 11 bases spanning the gap. The CDR3 runs to 14 residues. The V gene's germline CDR1 is KGHDR and CDR2 SFDVKD. The CDR3 DNA follows: TGTGCCACCAGTGATGTCGGGGGAGGAGATACGCAGTATTTT. It is translated as CATSDVGGGDTQYF.

Many counts were recorded for this clonotype. The gene calls are TRBV20-1 and TRBJ2-1; D is ambiguous. Germline loops: CDR1 DFQATT, CDR2 SNEGSKA (reference sequence). Trimming removed 4 bases from V and 4 bases from J, with 17 bases in between. The CDR3 spans 15 residues. The chain's CDR3 is CSATFRPIRYNEQFF. The CDR3 nucleotides are TGCAGTGCTACATTCCGCCCGATACGGTACAATGAGCAGTTCTTC.

This clonotype was seen only a few times. The V and J genes are TRBV18 and TRBJ1-1, with unresolved D. Per germline, CDR1 KGHSH and CDR2 LQKENI. Trimming took off 5 bases at V and 1 base at J, with 8 bases between the two ends. The CDR3 covers 13 residues. The CDR3 DNA sequence: TGTGCCAGCTCAACCTCGGAGAACACTGAAGCTTTCTTT. Protein product: CASSTSENTEAFF.

This clonotype came up many times. The V gene is TRBV2, the J gene TRBJ1-6; 7 nucleotides match TRBD1. The CDR3 spans 14 residues. Per germline, CDR1 SNHLY and CDR2 FYNNEI. The junction had 6 bases not matched to a gene; V was cut back by 4 bases and J by 9 bases. CDR3 loop: CASSGQGDGSPLHF. DNA of the CDR3: TGTGCCAGCAGTGGGCAGGGGGACGGTTCACCCCTCCACTTT.